The 8 T cell receptor beta chains below were found in one sample sequenced in a study of human T cells and chemical hapten exposure. Via MiXCR, TCRdb re-called the RACE reads, giving one row per CDR3 protein. This sample yields around 53,000 distinct CDR3 sequences, of which less than 9.5% are seen a single time; around 4.3% belongs to the top ten. Indicated time point: patch test 1, 2 weeks after DPC sensitization. As to treatment: therapeutic diphenylcyclopropenone sensitization with weekly scalp DPC. This material consisted of whole blood, taken in connection with sensitization to the hapten diphenylcyclopropenone (DPC). These receptors were taken from a woman aged 50 to 60 with alopecia areata. Some clones in this sample may be carry-over from other donors' samples.

This clonotype was seen at least ten times. The chain recombines TRBV12-3 or TRBV12-4 with TRBJ1-1, with 9 bases matching TRBD1. V gave up 4 bases and J gave up 4 bases; unmatched junction bases: 1. CDR3 length: 13 residues. The CDR3 protein is CASSSTGGTEAFF. Written as DNA, the CDR3 is TGTGCCAGCAGTTCGACAGGGGGCACTGAAGCTTTCTTT.

This clonotype was seen at least ten times. The chain has TRBV12-3 or TRBV12-4 and TRBJ2-1; D gene unclear. The CDR3 has 15 amino acids. V lost 5 bases to trimming and J lost 0 bases, with 11 bases between them. The CDR3 DNA follows: TGTGCCAGCAGTCGAGATCGGAGCTCCTACAATGAGCAGTTCTTC. Its protein is CASSRDRSSYNEQFF.

This clonotype was seen repeatedly, ten times or more. The CDR3 coding sequence is TGCGCCAGCACCTCAGGGGGTCGGATCAATGAGCAGTTCTTC. Its translation is CASTSGGRINEQFF. V gene TRBV10-1 combines with J gene TRBJ2-1; TRBD1 matches 7 bases. Germline V CDR1 and CDR2: WNHNN, SYGVQD (reference sequence). Unmatched junction bases numbered 9, after V lost 7 bases and J lost 6 bases. The CDR3 contains 14 residues.

This clonotype was counted many times. The genes are TRBV11-3 and TRBJ2-2; D remains ambiguous. The V end lost 5 bases, the J end lost 8 bases, and 12 bases lay between the germline ends. Germline CDR1 and CDR2: SGHNT and YENEEA. The CDR3 contains 13 residues. CDR3 in DNA: TGTGCCAGCAGCCAGTACCTAGGGGGGGAGCTGTTTTTT. Its translation: CASSQYLGGELFF.

Ten or more counts support this clonotype. The chain is built from TRBV12-3 or TRBV12-4 and TRBJ2-2; no definite D call. The V end lost 3 bases, the J end lost 1 base, and 9 bases lay between the germline ends. The CDR3 spans 15 residues. DNA of the CDR3: TGTGCCAGCAGTTTCTGGCGAAGGAACACCGGGGAGCTGTTTTTT. Residues: CASSFWRRNTGELFF.

This clonotype has only a few counts. The V gene is TRBV19, the J gene TRBJ2-7; TRBD1 matches 8 bases. The CDR3 covers 14 residues. The germline V gene encodes CDR1 LNHDA and CDR2 SQIVND (reference sequence). V shed 3 bases, J shed 2 bases, and the junction held 3 bases outside the gene matches. CDR3 sequence reads: CASSIRDRPYEQYF. The CDR3 DNA sequence: TGTGCCAGTAGTATTAGGGACAGGCCCTACGAGCAGTACTTC.

This clonotype was counted at least ten times. CDR3 nucleotide sequence: TGTGCCAGCAGCTTAGCGGTGTTCTCTGGAAACACCATATATTTT. Its protein is CASSLAVFSGNTIYF. This chain connects TRBV7-2 to TRBJ1-3; no firm D call. Looked up from germline, CDR1 is SGHTA and CDR2 is FQGNSA. The CDR3 totals 15 residues. V shed 0 bases and J shed 0 bases, with 6 bases lying between them.

This clonotype was counted only a few times. The V gene is TRBV12-3 or TRBV12-4, the J gene TRBJ1-6, with no clear D. This CDR3 comprises 22 residues. V lost 1 base, J lost 0 bases, and 25 bases lay in between. CDR3 region: CASSLGRRTGIWGSSYNSPLHF. The CDR3, as DNA: TGTGCCAGCAGTTTAGGGAGACGGACTGGAATTTGGGGAAGCTCCTATAATTCACCCCTCCACTTT.